In its sample, the clone carrying this TCR beta chain was seen once. These data are taken from a study of blood T cell repertoires in COVID-19. Across the whole study: Researchers got acute and convalescent COVID-19 samples from the United States, Italy and Spain.

The germline V gene encodes CDR1 SGDLS and CDR2 YYNGEE. J gave up 2 bases and V 0 bases, and 9 bases lay outside the gene matches. The CDR3 length is 18 residues. Authors' processing steps: Amplified reference gene primers provided the basis for estimating nucleated cell counts. Libraries were prepared by immunoSEQ multiplex PCR; TCRdb keeps only in-frame clonotypes and omits some of them. The V and J calls and clone size were taken over from that table, and D and trimming were inferred from the DNA. Of 220,000 or so clones in the sample, around three quarters were seen once. The rearrangement links TRBV9 to TRBJ2-3; 10 nucleotides match TRBD2. Sequencing input: peripheral blood. The sequence derives from a woman in her seventies with acute or convalescent COVID-19. For the CDR3, the DNA is TGTGCCAGCAGCGTAGAACTAGCGGGACACCAGATCACAGATACGCAGTATTTT. The encoded protein is CASSVELAGHQITDTQYF.